The source of this T cell receptor (beta chain) is a study of cytomegalovirus exposure and HLA in healthy donors. Study context: Around 180 million T cells yielded 120 million or so unique TCR beta sequences, as an earlier analysis found.

Comment on this clone: What it recognizes is unknown.

Regarding the study as a whole: Productive rates of about 90% or about 30% were seen for most TCR beta V segments in an earlier analysis. Later on, analysis showed that most CMV-associated TCR beta chains appeared to be HLA-restricted. Relative to the approximately 680-donor mean, N-insertions were reportedly fewer in an Asian-associated ancestry cluster in a later analysis.

This CDR3 spans 14 amino acids. The J segment lost 0 bases and the V segment lost 2 bases, leaving 0 bases of the junction unmatched. Germline V gives CDR1 SGHNT, CDR2 YYREEE (reference sequence). Researchers ran the PCR with 60 Vbeta and 13 Jbeta primers. Only in-frame clones appear in the TCRdb table, and some are missing; sequencing was by immunoSEQ multiplex PCR. Here the sample spans about 160,000 clones, approximately 84% being singletons. The clonotype comes from a male donor in good health and CMV-seropositive. The sample comprised PBMCs. This chain joins TRBV5-4 and TRBJ2-3, with 7 bases lining up with TRBD1. CDR3 DNA sequence: TGTGCCAGCAGCTTACAGGGGAGCACAGATACGCAGTATTTT. It translates to CASSLQGSTDTQYF.